This T cell receptor (beta chain) was documented in a study of blood T cells in healthy people across ages. Findings and limits, study-wide: Aged donors had fewer naive CD4+ cells and lower diversity than long-lived donors. The unsorted PBMCs prevented any conclusive comparison of naive versus antigen-experienced cells. Naive T cell percentage by flow cytometry tracked strongly with beta diversity.

Points on this clonotype: Its antigen is undetermined.

Per sample, at least 5.5 micrograms of total RNA were extracted. The authors ran a second PCR of roughly 6 to 11 cycles using a sample-barcoded 5' primer and a J-beta primer mix. TCRdb reprocessed the 5' RACE reads via MiXCR and lists one record per CDR3 protein. Of approximately 730,000 distinct CDR3 sequences listed, less than 70% are singletons. There are 16 residues in the CDR3. The J segment lost 4 bases and the V segment lost 5 bases, leaving 8 bases of the junction unmatched. In germline, CDR1 is MNHEY, CDR2 SMNVEV (reference sequence). The genes are TRBV27 and TRBJ2-7, with 13 positions matching TRBD2. The sample was blood. The TCR sequence derives from a man of 80 years or more in good health. The CDR3 region is CASSPGLAGVVYEQYF. DNA for the CDR3: TGTGCCAGCAGTCCAGGACTAGCGGGAGTGGTTTACGAGCAGTACTTC.